This T cell receptor beta chain was documented in a study of blood T cell repertoires in COVID-19. The germline V gene encodes CDR1 KGHDR and CDR2 SFDVKD. This CDR3 region has 14 residues. The germline V and J ends were trimmed by 3 bases and 6 bases, with 12 bases remaining between them. Sequencing used immunoSEQ multiplex PCR; TCRdb keeps in-frame clones, though not all of them. The sample carries 130,000 or so clones, roughly four fifths recorded once. This sequence was found in a human donor in a cohort sampled during active COVID-19. V gene TRBV24-1 combines with J gene TRBJ2-3; D perhaps matches TRBD2 (6 bases). Sample: peripheral blood. The CDR3 region is CATSDPGRPDTQYF. The CDR3 nucleotides read TGTGCCACCAGTGATCCGGGGAGGCCGGATACGCAGTATTTT.